Each of the 6 T cell receptor beta chains below was sequenced from the same sample in a study of identical twins. TCRdb re-analysed the 5' RACE reads in MiXCR, keeping a single row per CDR3 protein. The sample holds hundreds of thousands of distinct CDR3 sequences, over 12% seen once. The source material was memory (CD45RO+) T cells sorted from blood. The receptor set was obtained from a young woman in good health.

The rearrangement uses TRBV9 and TRBJ2-3; D uncertain. Trimming stripped 1 base from V and 3 bases from J, with 12 bases between. Germline V gene data show CDR1 as SGDLS and CDR2 as YYNGEE. This CDR3 spans 15 amino acids. The CDR3 reads CASSVRQLGTDTQYF. In nucleotides, the CDR3 is TGTGCCAGCAGCGTACGGCAGCTCGGAACAGATACGCAGTATTTT.

This clonotype showed up many times. This chain connects TRBV4-3 to TRBJ1-4, with no clear D. CDR3 size: 16 residues. Germline V gene sequence: CDR1 LGHNA, CDR2 YSLEER. Trimming stripped 4 bases from V and 3 bases from J, with 15 bases between. The DNA for the CDR3 is TGCGCCAGCAGCCGGAACTTGGGCATTGCTAATGAAAAACTGTTTTTT. Its translation: CASSRNLGIANEKLFF.

V usage is TRBV18 and J usage is TRBJ2-1, with TRBD2 matching over 9 bases. Per germline, CDR1 KGHSH and CDR2 LQKENI. This CDR3 comprises 15 residues. The junction had 2 bases not matched to a gene; V was cut back by 2 bases and J by 3 bases. For the CDR3, the DNA is TGTGCCAGCTCACCAGGCGGGAGGGACTACAATGAGCAGTTCTTC. Translation: CASSPGGRDYNEQFF.

The chain employs TRBV5-1 and TRBJ2-3; D is unclear. V lost 4 bases to trimming and J lost 2 bases, with 8 bases between them. CDR1 and CDR2 from the germline V gene are SGHRS and YFSETQ. CDR3 length: 13 amino acids. The CDR3 DNA reads as TGCGCCAGCAGCCATATGTACACAGATACGCAGTATTTT. Amino acid sequence: CASSHMYTDTQYF. Combining the CDR3 with reference TRBV5-1 and TRBJ2-3 gives the whole variable domain KAGVTQTPRYLIKTRGQQVTLSCSPISGHRSVSWYQQTPGQGLQFLFEYFSETQRNKGNFPGRFSGRQFSNSRSEMNVSTLELGDSALYLCASSHMYTDTQYFGPGTRLTVL.

This clonotype has only a few counts. V and J are TRBV6-1 and TRBJ2-3; 7 nucleotides line up with TRBD1. Trimming at V came to 7 bases and at J to 1 base, leaving 5 bases not matched to a gene. The CDR3 runs to 14 residues. Germline-derived CDR1 and CDR2 are MNHNS and SASEGT. CDR3 in DNA: TGTGCCAGCACCCCGGGACAGCGCACAGATACGCAGTATTTT. This translates into CASTPGQRTDTQYF.

The sample holds a few counts of this clonotype. The chain recombines TRBV7-6 with TRBJ2-2; a possible D gene is TRBD2 (5 bases). Germline CDR1 reads SGHVS; CDR2 reads FNYEAQ. V was cut by 4 bases and J by 4 bases, with 16 bases left in between. There are 16 residues in the CDR3. Here the CDR3 reads CASSSDGLASTGELFF. The CDR3 nucleotides read TGTGCCAGCAGCTCAGACGGTCTAGCTAGCACCGGGGAGCTGTTTTTT.